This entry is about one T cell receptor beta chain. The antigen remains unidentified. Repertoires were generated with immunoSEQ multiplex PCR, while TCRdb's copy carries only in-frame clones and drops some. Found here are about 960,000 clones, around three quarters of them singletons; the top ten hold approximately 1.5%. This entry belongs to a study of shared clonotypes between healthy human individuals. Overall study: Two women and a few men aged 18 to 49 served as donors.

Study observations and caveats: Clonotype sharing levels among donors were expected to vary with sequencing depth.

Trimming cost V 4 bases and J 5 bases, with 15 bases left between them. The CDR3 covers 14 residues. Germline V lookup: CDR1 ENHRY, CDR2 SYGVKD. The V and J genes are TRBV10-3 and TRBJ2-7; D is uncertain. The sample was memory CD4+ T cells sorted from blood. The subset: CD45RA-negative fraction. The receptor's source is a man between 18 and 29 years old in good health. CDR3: CAISVERVLDEQYF. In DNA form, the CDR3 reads TGTGCCATCAGTGTGGAAAGGGTTCTAGACGAGCAGTACTTC.